This entry lists 5 T cell receptor beta chains sequenced from one sample in a study of radiation and T cells in renal cell carcinoma. Time point given: blood 2 weeks post-SBRT. Described treatment: 15 Gy SBRT to primary tumor, nephrectomy 4 weeks later. Some clones are missing from TCRdb's copy, which holds only in-frame ones; the method was immunoSEQ multiplex PCR. The sample shows about 120,000 clones, about four fifths of them seen only once. The source material was blood, sampled from a patient whose treatment included radiotherapy and nephrectomy. The origin of the receptors is a man in his fifties or sixties with renal cell carcinoma.

There are a few counts of this clone. The gene calls are TRBV18 and TRBJ2-7; TRBD1 agrees at 8 bases. Germline-derived CDR1 and CDR2 are KGHSH and LQKENI. The ends lost 3 bases at V and 1 base at J; junction bases unmatched: 8. The CDR3 extends over 16 amino acids. CDR3 sequence reads: CASSPPRGQSSYEQYF. CDR3 DNA sequence: TGTGCCAGCTCACCCCCCAGGGGGCAGTCATCCTACGAGCAGTACTTC. Full variable domain (rest looked up from reference TRBV18 and TRBJ2-7): NAGVMQNPRHLVRRRGQEARLRCSPMKGHSHVYWYRQLPEEGLKFMVYLQKENIIDESGMPKERFSAEFPKEGPSILRIQQVVRGDSAAYFCASSPPRGQSSYEQYFGPGTRLTVT.

The chain uses TRBV11-3 and TRBJ2-5, with D maybe TRBD1 (6 bases). The germline V gene has CDR1 SGHNT and CDR2 YENEEA. Trimming took 8 bases from V and 0 from J, leaving 10 bases between them. The CDR3 has 13 residues. CDR3 nucleotides: TGTGCCAGCGCCAGGGGCCACCAAGAGACCCAGTACTTC. Translation: CASARGHQETQYF.

The CDR3 protein is CASSFLFQTLSYGYTF. The DNA for the CDR3 is TGTGCCAGCAGTTTTCTTTTCCAGACCTTATCCTATGGCTACACCTTC. The chain carries TRBV28 and TRBJ1-2, with D hard to call. The V and J ends lost 3 bases and 4 bases respectively, with 18 bases between them. CDR1 and CDR2 (germline): MDHEN, SYDVKM. This CDR3 region has 16 residues.

The rearrangement links TRBV5-1 to TRBJ2-5; a weak D match, TRBD2 (6 bases). Trimming cost V 1 base and J 2 bases, with 18 bases left between them. Looked up from germline, CDR1 is SGHRS and CDR2 is YFSETQ. This CDR3 has 17 residues. CDR3 residues: CASSLQGGGLGQETQYF. CDR3 sequence (DNA): TGCGCCAGCAGCTTGCAGGGAGGAGGGCTGGGGCAAGAGACCCAGTACTTC.

The chain has TRBV5-1 and TRBJ1-4; 7 nucleotides align to TRBD1. The CDR3 extends over 13 amino acids. Germline CDR1 reads SGHRS; CDR2 reads YFSETQ. J lost 10 bases, V lost 0 bases, and 3 bases had no gene match. Here the CDR3 reads CASSLGQGAKLFF. The DNA of the CDR3 is TGCGCCAGCAGCTTGGGACAGGGAGCAAAACTGTTTTTT.